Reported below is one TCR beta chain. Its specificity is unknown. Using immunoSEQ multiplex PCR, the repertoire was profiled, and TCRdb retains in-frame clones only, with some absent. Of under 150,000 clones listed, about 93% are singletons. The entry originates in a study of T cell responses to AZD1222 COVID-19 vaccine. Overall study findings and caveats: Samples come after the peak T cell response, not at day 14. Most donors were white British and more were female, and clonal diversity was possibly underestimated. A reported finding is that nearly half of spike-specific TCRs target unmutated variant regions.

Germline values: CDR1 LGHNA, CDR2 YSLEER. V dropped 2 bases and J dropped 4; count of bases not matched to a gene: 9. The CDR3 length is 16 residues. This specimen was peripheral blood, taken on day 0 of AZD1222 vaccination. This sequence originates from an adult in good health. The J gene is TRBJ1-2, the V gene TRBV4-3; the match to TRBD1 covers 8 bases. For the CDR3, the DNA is TGCGCCAGCAGCCAATCATGGGACAGGTTAGGCTATGGCTACACCTTC. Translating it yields CASSQSWDRLGYGYTF.